A single sample is the source of the 8 T cell receptor beta chains below, sequenced in a study of identical twins. TCRdb passed the 5' RACE reads through MiXCR, listing each CDR3 protein once. The data hold over 200,000 distinct CDR3 sequences, with approximately 10% observed a single time. The source material was memory T cells sorted from blood. The source is a man in his fifties in good health.

This clonotype has a count of ten or more. This chain joins TRBV3-1 and TRBJ2-7, with 10 bases lining up with TRBD2. Germline V gene lookup returns CDR1 LGHDT and CDR2 YNNKEL (reference sequence). CDR3 length: 16 amino acids. V shed 1 base, J shed 4 bases, and the junction held 7 bases outside the gene matches. This CDR3 reads CASSQVAGGPAYEQYF. CDR3 bases: TGTGCCAGCAGCCAAGTAGCGGGGGGACCGGCATACGAGCAGTACTTC.

At least ten counts were recorded for this clonotype. V is TRBV10-3 and J is TRBJ2-5; D possibly corresponds to TRBD1 (6 bases). CDR3 size: 14 residues. Trimming removed 6 bases at V and 1 base at J, with 12 bases between. The germline CDR1 and CDR2 sequences are ENHRY and SYGVKD. This CDR3 reads CAISRQVTQETQYF. The CDR3 coding sequence is TGTGCCATCAGCCGACAGGTTACCCAAGAGACCCAGTACTTC.

This clonotype was counted at least ten times. The J gene is TRBJ2-7, the V gene TRBV5-1; 8 bases line up with TRBD2. Germline-derived CDR1 and CDR2 are SGHRS and YFSETQ. The V segment lost 4 bases and the J segment 2 bases; nucleotides outside the gene matches: 11. This CDR3 is 16 amino acids long. DNA for the CDR3: TGCGCCAGCAGCACCAGCGGGGGCGGGGTGGCCTACGAGCAGTACTTC. Amino acid sequence: CASSTSGGGVAYEQYF.

This clonotype was counted only a few times. The V and J genes are TRBV20-1 and TRBJ2-3; D possibly corresponds to TRBD2 (7 bases). The germline V and J ends were trimmed by 6 bases and 2 bases, with 18 bases remaining between them. Germline assignment: CDR1 DFQATT and CDR2 SNEGSKA (reference sequence). The CDR3 spans 15 residues. The CDR3 DNA sequence: TGCAGTGCGAGTGGGGCGGGGGCGTACACAGATACGCAGTATTTT. Protein product: CSASGAGAYTDTQYF.

This clonotype was found many times. The chain employs TRBV4-3 and TRBJ2-1; tentatively, D is TRBD2 (5 bases). CDR1 LGHNA and CDR2 YSLEER come from the germline V gene. V lost 4 bases, J lost 8 bases, and 21 bases lay in between. The CDR3 is made up of 16 amino acids. The CDR3 nucleotides read TGCGCCAGCAGCCCTTCTACCTTCGGAAAGGAGGATGAGCAGTTCTTC. This gives the protein CASSPSTFGKEDEQFF.

This clonotype was counted between two and nine times. CDR3: CASSQDSQSVGSPLHF. The CDR3 region has the DNA TGCGCCAGCAGCCAAGATTCCCAGAGCGTGGGTTCACCCCTCCACTTT. This chain connects TRBV4-3 to TRBJ1-6; D call uncertain. Germline V gene data show CDR1 as LGHNA and CDR2 as YSLEER. There are 16 residues in the CDR3. The ends were cut back, 0 bases at V and 9 bases at J, with 15 bases in the middle.

The chain links TRBV4-2 to TRBJ1-4; 10 nucleotides align to TRBD1. The CDR3 is 16 residues long. The germline V gene encodes CDR1 LGHNA and CDR2 YNFKEQ. The ends lost 0 bases at V and 10 bases at J; junction bases unmatched: 8. The CDR3 DNA is TGTGCCAGCAGCCAAGAAGCTGGACAGGGGGTGGGAAAACTGTTTTTT. It translates to CASSQEAGQGVGKLFF.

This clonotype was detected ten times or more. V is TRBV5-1 and J is TRBJ2-3; 9 bases line up with TRBD2. CDR3 length: 16 amino acids. Germline lookup yields CDR1 SGHRS and CDR2 YFSETQ. V was pared by 0 bases and J by 0 bases, with 2 bases of the junction left unmatched. The DNA of the CDR3 is TGCGCCAGCAGCTTGGGACTAGCGGAAAGCACAGATACGCAGTATTTT. Its translation: CASSLGLAESTDTQYF.